This T cell receptor (beta chain) was sequenced during a study of shared clonotypes between healthy human individuals. In the naive CD8 group, cells lacked CD45RO and were positively selected for CCR7, so terminally differentiated effector memory CD45RA+ cells were left out. Assay: immunoSEQ multiplex PCR; the TCRdb copy retains only in-frame clones and omits some. The sample holds 1.5 million to 2.5 million clones, approximately 94% seen once. The CDR3 is 13 residues long. The V end was cut by 1 base, the J end by 2 bases, with 5 bases between. The V gene's germline CDR1 is MNHEY and CDR2 SVGAGI. The chain couples TRBV6-5 to TRBJ2-5; TRBD1 is a possible D gene (5 bases). This clonotype originated in a man aged 18 to 35 in good health. The material sequenced was naive CD8+ T cells sorted from blood. As DNA, the CDR3 is TGTGCCAGCAGTTACTACAGGCAAGAGACCCAGTACTTC. Its protein is CASSYYRQETQYF.